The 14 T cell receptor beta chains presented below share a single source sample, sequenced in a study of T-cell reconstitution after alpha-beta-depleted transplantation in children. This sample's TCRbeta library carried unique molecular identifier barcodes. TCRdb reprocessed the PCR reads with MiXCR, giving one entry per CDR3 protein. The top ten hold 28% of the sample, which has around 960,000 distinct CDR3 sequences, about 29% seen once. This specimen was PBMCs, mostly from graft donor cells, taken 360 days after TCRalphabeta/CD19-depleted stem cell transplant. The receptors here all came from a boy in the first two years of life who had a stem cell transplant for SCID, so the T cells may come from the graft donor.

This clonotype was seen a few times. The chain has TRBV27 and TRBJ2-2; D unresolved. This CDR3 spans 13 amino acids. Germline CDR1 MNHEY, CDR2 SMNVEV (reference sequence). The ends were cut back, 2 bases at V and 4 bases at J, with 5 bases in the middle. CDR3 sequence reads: CASSLRRTGELFF. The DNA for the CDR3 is TGTGCCAGCAGTTTAAGACGCACCGGGGAGCTGTTTTTT.

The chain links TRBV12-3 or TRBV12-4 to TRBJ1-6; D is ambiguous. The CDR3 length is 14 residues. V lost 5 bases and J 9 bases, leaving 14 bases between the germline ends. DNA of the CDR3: TGTGCCAGCAGTAAGATGGGAGCGGGTTCACCCCTCCACTTT. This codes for CASSKMGAGSPLHF.

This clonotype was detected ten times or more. This CDR3 is CSARETRTGSWADTQYF. The CDR3 coding sequence is TGCAGTGCTAGAGAAACCAGGACAGGGAGTTGGGCAGATACGCAGTATTTT. The chain has TRBV20-1 and TRBJ2-3, with TRBD1 identical over 8 bases. The germline V gene encodes CDR1 DFQATT and CDR2 SNEGSKA (reference sequence). Germline trimming cut 0 bases from V and 4 bases from J; bases unmatched to any gene: 12. The CDR3 has 17 amino acids.

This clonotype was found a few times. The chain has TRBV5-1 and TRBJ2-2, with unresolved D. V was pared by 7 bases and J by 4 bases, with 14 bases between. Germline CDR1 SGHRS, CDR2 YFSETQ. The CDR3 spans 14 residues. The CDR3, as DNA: TGCGCCAGCCGACGGGCTCCATCCACCGGGGAGCTGTTTTTT. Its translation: CASRRAPSTGELFF.

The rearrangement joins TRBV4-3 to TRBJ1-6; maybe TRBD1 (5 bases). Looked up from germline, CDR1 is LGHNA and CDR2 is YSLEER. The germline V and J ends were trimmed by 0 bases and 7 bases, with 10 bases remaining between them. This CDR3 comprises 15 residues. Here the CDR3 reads CASSQETAGNSPLHF. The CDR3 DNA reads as TGCGCCAGCAGCCAAGAGACAGCAGGGAATTCACCCCTCCACTTT.

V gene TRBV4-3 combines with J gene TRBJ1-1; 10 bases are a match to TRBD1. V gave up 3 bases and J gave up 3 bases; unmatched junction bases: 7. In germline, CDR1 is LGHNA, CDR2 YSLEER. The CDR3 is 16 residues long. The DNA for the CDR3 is TGCGCCAGCAGCCAGCTGACAGGGGGCGAGTACACTGAAGCTTTCTTT. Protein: CASSQLTGGEYTEAFF.

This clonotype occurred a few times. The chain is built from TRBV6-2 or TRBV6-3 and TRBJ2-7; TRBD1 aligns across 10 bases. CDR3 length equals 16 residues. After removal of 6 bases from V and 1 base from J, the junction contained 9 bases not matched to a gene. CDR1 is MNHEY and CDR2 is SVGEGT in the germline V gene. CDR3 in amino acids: CASSQRGTGVSYEQYF. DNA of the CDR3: TGTGCCAGCAGCCAAAGAGGGACAGGGGTTTCCTACGAGCAGTACTTC.

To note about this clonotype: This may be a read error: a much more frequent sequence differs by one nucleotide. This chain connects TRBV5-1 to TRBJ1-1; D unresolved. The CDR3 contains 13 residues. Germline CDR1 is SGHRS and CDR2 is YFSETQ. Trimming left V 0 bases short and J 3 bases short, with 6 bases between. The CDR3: CASSLDSDTEAFF. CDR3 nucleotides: TGCGCCAGCAGCTTGGACAGTGACACTGAAGCTTTCTTT.

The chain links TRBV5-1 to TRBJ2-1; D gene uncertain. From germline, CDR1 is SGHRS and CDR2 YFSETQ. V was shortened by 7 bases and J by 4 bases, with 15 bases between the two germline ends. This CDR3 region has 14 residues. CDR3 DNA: TGCGCCAGCTTTGTTTCATTGGGTTACAATGAGCAGTTCTTC. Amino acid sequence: CASFVSLGYNEQFF.

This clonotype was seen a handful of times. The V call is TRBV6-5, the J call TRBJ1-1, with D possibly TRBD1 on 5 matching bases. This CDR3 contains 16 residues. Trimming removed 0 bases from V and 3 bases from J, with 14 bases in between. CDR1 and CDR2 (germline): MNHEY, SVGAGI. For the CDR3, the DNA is TGTGCCAGCAGTTACTCTTGGGCACGGGGGGACACTGAAGCTTTCTTT. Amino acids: CASSYSWARGDTEAFF.

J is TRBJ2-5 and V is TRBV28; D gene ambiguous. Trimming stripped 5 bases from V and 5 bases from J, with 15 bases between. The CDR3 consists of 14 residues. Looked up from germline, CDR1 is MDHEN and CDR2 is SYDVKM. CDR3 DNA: TGTGCCAGCAGTCCAATGGAGAGGTTGGAGACCCAGTACTTC. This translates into CASSPMERLETQYF.

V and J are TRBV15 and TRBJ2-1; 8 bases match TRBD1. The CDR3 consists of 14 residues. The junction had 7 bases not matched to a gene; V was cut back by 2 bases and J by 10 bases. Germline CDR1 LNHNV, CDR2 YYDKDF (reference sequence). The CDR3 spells CATSRRTGGGEQFF. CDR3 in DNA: TGTGCCACCAGCAGAAGAACAGGGGGTGGCGAGCAGTTCTTC.

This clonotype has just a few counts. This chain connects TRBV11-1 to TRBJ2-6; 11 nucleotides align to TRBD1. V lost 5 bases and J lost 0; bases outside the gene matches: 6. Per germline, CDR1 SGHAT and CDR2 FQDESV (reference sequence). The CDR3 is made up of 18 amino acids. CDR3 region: CASSQRTGGYSGANVLTF. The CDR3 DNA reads TGTGCCAGCAGCCAAAGGACAGGGGGCTACTCTGGGGCCAACGTCCTGACTTTC. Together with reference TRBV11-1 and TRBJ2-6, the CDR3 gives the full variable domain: EAEVAQSPRYKITEKSQAVAFWCDPISGHATLYWYRQILGQGPELLVQFQDESVVDDSQLPKDRFSAERLKGVDSTLKIQPAELGDSAMYLCASSQRTGGYSGANVLTFGAGSRLTVL.

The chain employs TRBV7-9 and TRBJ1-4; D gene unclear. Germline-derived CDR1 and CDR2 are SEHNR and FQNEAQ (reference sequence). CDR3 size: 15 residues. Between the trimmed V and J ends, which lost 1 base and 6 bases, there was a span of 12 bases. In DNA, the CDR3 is TGTGCCAGCAGCTTAGGACGCAGTCTAGATGAAAAACTGTTTTTT. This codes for CASSLGRSLDEKLFF.